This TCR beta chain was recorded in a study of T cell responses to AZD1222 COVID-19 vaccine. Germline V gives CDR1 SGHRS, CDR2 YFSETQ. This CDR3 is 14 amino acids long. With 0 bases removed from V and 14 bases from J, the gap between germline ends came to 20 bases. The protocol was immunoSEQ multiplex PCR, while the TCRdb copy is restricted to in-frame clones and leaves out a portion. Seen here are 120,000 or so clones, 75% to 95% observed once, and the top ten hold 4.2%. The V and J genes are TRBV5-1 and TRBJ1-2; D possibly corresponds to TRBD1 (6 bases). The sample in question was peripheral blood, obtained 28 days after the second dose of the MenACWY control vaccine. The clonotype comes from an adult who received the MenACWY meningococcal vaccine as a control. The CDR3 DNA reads TGCGCCAGCAGCTTGGCGACAGGCGGACCCTTTGGAACCTTC. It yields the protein CASSLATGGPFGTF.